The next 22 T cell receptor beta chains were all read from a single sample in a study of T cells in Graves' hyperthyroidism and ophthalmopathy. Researchers amplified the TCR beta CDR3 regions from RNA transcripts. The TCR CDR3 first-round RT-PCR relied on the HTBI primer set. A single record per CDR3 protein comes from TCRdb applying MiXCR to the multiplex PCR reads. This sample has approximately 510,000 distinct CDR3 sequences, with around 21% found just once. The source material was blood. All receptors come from a man younger than 30 with Graves' hyperthyroidism.

This clonotype was seen many times. The chain is built from TRBV20-1 and TRBJ1-1; tentatively, D is TRBD1 (6 bases). The CDR3 is 13 residues long. In germline, CDR1 is DFQATT, CDR2 SNEGSKA (reference sequence). With 2 bases removed from V and 7 bases from J, the gap between germline ends came to 14 bases. The CDR3 loop reads CSARNNREGEAFF. For the CDR3, the DNA is TGCAGTGCTAGAAATAACAGGGAAGGTGAAGCTTTCTTT.

This chain joins TRBV7-2 and TRBJ2-5; TRBD2 is a possible D gene (6 bases). Trimming left V 2 bases short and J 5 bases short, with 12 bases between. Per germline, CDR1 SGHTA and CDR2 FQGNSA. The length of the CDR3 is 14 residues. The CDR3 nucleotides are TGTGCCAGCAGCTTATTGGGGGGAGCGGAGACCCAGTACTTC. Amino acids: CASSLLGGAETQYF.

This clonotype was seen many times. One junction end disagrees with the germline gene, perhaps due to a read error. The chain joins TRBV6-2 or TRBV6-3 to TRBJ2-7; D may be TRBD1 (6 bases). The germline V gene has CDR1 MNHEY and CDR2 SVGEGT. The CDR3 is 15 amino acids. DNA of the CDR3: TGTGCCAGCGGCCCGTGGACAGCGAAGTCCTACGGGCAGTACTTC. Its protein product is CASGPWTAKSYGQYF.

The chain is built from TRBV5-5 and TRBJ1-1, with TRBD1 matching over 9 bases. The length of the CDR3 is 15 residues. The V gene end was trimmed by 1 base and the J gene end by 4 bases; junction bases not matched to a gene: 5. CDR1 and CDR2 (germline): SGHKS, YYEKEE (reference sequence). CDR3 in amino acids: CASSLSDRGATEAFF. For the CDR3, the DNA is TGTGCCAGCAGCTTGTCTGACAGGGGGGCCACTGAAGCTTTCTTT.

In its sample, this clonotype was seen many times. This sequence joins TRBV12-3 or TRBV12-4 and TRBJ2-7, with 7 bases matching TRBD1. The CDR3 is made up of 13 amino acids. The junction had 4 bases not matched to a gene; V was cut back by 1 base and J by 7 bases. The CDR3 DNA reads as TGTGCCAGCAGTTTAGAACAGGGGTGGGAGCAGTACTTC. This sequence encodes CASSLEQGWEQYF.

This clonotype was recorded many times. V usage is TRBV15 and J usage is TRBJ1-5; perhaps TRBD1 as D (5 bases). The V end lost 1 base, the J end lost 0 bases, and 10 bases lay between the germline ends. CDR3 length: 16 residues. Looked up from germline, CDR1 is LNHNV and CDR2 is YYDKDF (reference sequence). The chain's CDR3 is CATSRVGGYSNQPQHF. The CDR3 DNA reads TGTGCCACCAGCAGAGTTGGGGGATATAGCAATCAGCCCCAGCATTTT. The variable domain in full, with the rest retrieved from reference TRBV15 and TRBJ1-5, is DAMVIQNPRYQVTQFGKPVTLSCSQTLNHNVMYWYQQKSSQAPKLLFHYYDKDFNNEADTPDNFQSRRPNTSFCFLDIRSPGLGDTAMYLCATSRVGGYSNQPQHFGDGTRLSIL.

This clonotype was recorded many times. This rearrangement joins TRBV24-1 to TRBJ2-2; possibly TRBD1 or TRBD2 for D (5 bases each). V was clipped by 0 bases and J by 7 bases, with 14 bases between them. CDR1 is KGHDR and CDR2 is SFDVKD in the germline V gene. There are 16 residues in the CDR3. The CDR3 DNA sequence: TGTGCCACCAGTGATTTGAGTGGCAGGGACGACGGGGAGCTGTTTTTT. Translation gives CATSDLSGRDDGELFF.

This chain uses TRBV30 with TRBJ1-1; possibly TRBD1 for D (5 bases). V was cut by 4 bases and J by 4 bases, with 13 bases left in between. The CDR3 is 13 amino acids. Germline V lookup: CDR1 GTSNPN, CDR2 SVGIG (reference sequence). DNA of the CDR3: TGTGCCTGGATAGGGGTCCTAACCACTGAAGCTTTCTTT. Translation: CAWIGVLTTEAFF.

This clonotype appeared a few times. This sequence joins TRBV5-1 and TRBJ2-6, with a possible D match to TRBD2 (6 bases). This CDR3 region has 16 residues. Germline-derived CDR1 and CDR2 are SGHRS and YFSETQ. Between the trimmed V and J ends, which lost 0 bases and 5 bases, there was a span of 12 bases. The CDR3 nucleotides read TGCGCCAGCAGCTTGGGGGACTTGGACAGGGCCAACGTCCTGACTTTC. Translating gives CASSLGDLDRANVLTF.

This clonotype has ten or more counts. The V and J genes are TRBV12-3 or TRBV12-4 and TRBJ2-2; 7 nucleotides line up with TRBD2. Losses at the gene ends were 6 bases for V and 5 bases for J; bases not matched to a gene: 12. The CDR3 totals 16 residues. This CDR3 is CASSPAMGGRTGELFF. The CDR3, as DNA: TGTGCCAGCAGCCCAGCGATGGGGGGGAGGACCGGGGAGCTGTTTTTT.

This clonotype has a count of ten or more. This sequence joins TRBV20-1 and TRBJ1-5; no clear D. In germline, CDR1 is DFQATT, CDR2 SNEGSKA (reference sequence). The length of the CDR3 is 15 residues. The V and J ends lost 1 base and 0 bases respectively, with 10 bases between them. In DNA, the CDR3 is TGCAGTGCTAGAGTCGCGGAGTATAGCAATCAGCCCCAGCATTTT. It specifies CSARVAEYSNQPQHF.

A note on this clonotype: A much bigger clone sits one base away, suggesting this may be a read error. The rearrangement joins TRBV6-1 to TRBJ1-3; D gene ambiguous. V gave up 7 bases and J gave up 7 bases, with 8 bases separating them. Germline assignment: CDR1 MNHNS and CDR2 SASEGT. The CDR3 length is 11 residues. The CDR3 DNA follows: TGTGCCAGCAAACAAGCTAACACCATATATTTT. It specifies CASKQANTIYF.

This clonotype was picked up many times. This chain connects TRBV4-1 to TRBJ1-2, with unresolved D. CDR3 length equals 16 residues. Germline lookup yields CDR1 MGHRA and CDR2 YSYEKL. V was trimmed by 1 base and J by 2 bases, leaving 14 bases between them. The CDR3 sequence is CASSQASWTVNYGYTF. For the CDR3, the DNA is TGCGCCAGCAGCCAAGCCAGTTGGACGGTGAACTATGGCTACACCTTC.

This clonotype was seen ten or more times. The chain combines TRBV6-2 or TRBV6-3 with TRBJ2-7; 8 bases align to TRBD1. The CDR3 loop spans 18 amino acids. V dropped 4 bases and J dropped 2; count of bases not matched to a gene: 16. Germline CDR1 reads MNHEY; CDR2 reads SVGEGT. Here the CDR3 DNA reads TGTGCCAGCAGTTTCCGGACAGGGACCCCTTTACCCACCTACGAGCAGTACTTC. It specifies CASSFRTGTPLPTYEQYF.

This clonotype occurred many times. The V gene is TRBV7-8, the J gene TRBJ2-7; 7 bases map to TRBD1. From germline, CDR1 is SGHVS and CDR2 FQNEAQ. This CDR3 comprises 14 residues. The trim removed 5 bases at V and 2 bases at J, leaving 6 bases unmatched. The CDR3 loop reads CASSVWGQTYEQYF. DNA of the CDR3: TGTGCCAGCAGCGTTTGGGGACAGACCTACGAGCAGTACTTC.

This clonotype was seen at least ten times. The chain combines TRBV6-5 with TRBJ1-3, with unresolved D. The V gene lost 3 bases and the J gene lost 0 bases, with 6 bases spanning the gap. The CDR3 is made up of 14 amino acids. Germline lookup yields CDR1 MNHEY and CDR2 SVGAGI. CDR3 loop: CASSYSSSGNTIYF. The CDR3, as DNA: TGTGCCAGCAGTTATAGTAGCTCTGGAAACACCATATATTTT.

This clonotype was picked up many times. The genes are TRBV5-1 and TRBJ2-7; 8 bases line up with TRBD1. Germline lookup yields CDR1 SGHRS and CDR2 YFSETQ. The CDR3 is 15 residues long. Germline trimming cut 4 bases from V and 1 base from J; bases unmatched to any gene: 7. As DNA, the CDR3 is TGCGCCAGCAGCGTAACAGGGGGTTTGTCCTACGAGCAGTACTTC. Translation: CASSVTGGLSYEQYF.

This clonotype was picked up many times. CDR3: CAISDTSPSSRQNGYTF. CDR3 DNA: TGTGCCATCAGTGATACATCGCCTTCGTCGAGACAGAATGGCTACACCTTC. The V call is TRBV10-3, the J call TRBJ1-2; weak D call: TRBD1 (5 bases). The CDR3 is 17 amino acids. The germline V and J ends were trimmed by 3 bases and 6 bases, with 23 bases remaining between them. Germline values: CDR1 ENHRY, CDR2 SYGVKD.

On this clonotype: It may be a read error: a sequence one base away is much more abundant. In nucleotides, the CDR3 is TGTGAGTCGGCAGTGCGGGGAAGCACTGAAGCTTTCTTT. It translates to CESAVRGSTEAFF. The chain employs TRBV28 and TRBJ1-1, with D unresolved. Germline CDR1 and CDR2: MDHEN and SYDVKM. This CDR3 contains 13 residues.

This clonotype has ten or more counts. This chain links TRBV5-1 with TRBJ2-7, with D uncertain. The germline V gene encodes CDR1 SGHRS and CDR2 YFSETQ. The CDR3 sequence is 13 residues long. With 2 bases removed from V and 3 bases from J, the gap between germline ends came to 9 bases. In DNA form, the CDR3 reads TGCGCCAGCAGCTTTGTACCCGACTACGAGCAGTACTTC. It codes for CASSFVPDYEQYF. Full variable domain (remainder filled in from reference TRBV5-1 and TRBJ2-7): KAGVTQTPRYLIKTRGQQVTLSCSPISGHRSVSWYQQTPGQGLQFLFEYFSETQRNKGNFPGRFSGRQFSNSRSEMNVSTLELGDSALYLCASSFVPDYEQYFGPGTRLTVT.

This clonotype was observed at least ten times. CDR3 protein: CASSSTWATPGTANTGELFF. The CDR3 DNA follows: TGTGCCAGCAGTTCGACCTGGGCGACCCCGGGGACAGCGAACACCGGGGAGCTGTTTTTT. The V gene is TRBV6-5, the J gene TRBJ2-2; 7 bases fit TRBD1. V shed 4 bases and J 0 bases; nucleotides not matched to a gene: 17. The CDR3 is made up of 20 amino acids. The germline CDR1 and CDR2 sequences are MNHEY and SVGAGI.

This clonotype has a count of ten or more. The rearrangement uses TRBV6-1 and TRBJ2-5; TRBD1 matches at 8 bases. This CDR3 contains 14 residues. V trimming: 6 bases; J trimming: 7 bases; junction bases outside the gene matches: 10. Germline CDR1 and CDR2: MNHNS and SASEGT. The CDR3 nucleotides read TGTGCCAGCAGAGACAGGGGACAAGATCCGACCCAGTACTTC. Protein sequence: CASRDRGQDPTQYF.